A single sample is the source of the 14 T cell receptor beta chains below, sequenced in a study of cytomegalovirus exposure and HLA in healthy donors. It was with 60 Vbeta and 13 Jbeta primers that the PCR ran. Assay used: immunoSEQ multiplex PCR; TCRdb lists only in-frame clones, some missing. Here the sample spans roughly 96,000 clones, approximately 72% being singletons. Sequencing used PBMCs. These TCRs come from a woman aged 70-85 years in good health and CMV-seropositive.

This clone is a singleton in its sample. The chain recombines TRBV2 with TRBJ2-1; 11 bases map to TRBD2. Losses at the gene ends were 6 bases for V and 9 bases for J; bases not matched to a gene: 10. The CDR3 length is 15 residues. Germline V gives CDR1 SNHLY, CDR2 FYNNEI. Here the CDR3 DNA reads TGTGCCAGCAGGAAACTAGCGGGAGTAGATGGTGAGCAGTTCTTC. Translating it yields CASRKLAGVDGEQFF.

The genes are TRBV19 and TRBJ1-5, with 7 bases matching TRBD1. Germline values: CDR1 LNHDA, CDR2 SQIVND (reference sequence). There are 13 residues in the CDR3. The V segment lost 5 bases and the J segment 6 bases; nucleotides outside the gene matches: 4. The CDR3 region is CASSARGTQPQHF. The CDR3 coding sequence is TGTGCCAGTAGTGCCAGGGGGACTCAGCCCCAGCATTTT.

The gene calls are TRBV4-3 and TRBJ2-3; TRBD2 aligns across 10 bases. Germline-derived CDR1 and CDR2 are LGHNA and YSLEER. J was trimmed by 4 bases and V by 6 bases; bases with no gene match: 7. The CDR3 is made up of 15 amino acids. The CDR3 sequence: CASSHTSGDADTQYF. DNA of the CDR3: TGCGCCAGCAGTCATACTAGCGGGGACGCAGATACGCAGTATTTT.

The chain joins TRBV28 to TRBJ2-5, with D possibly matching TRBD2 (5 bases). The V end lost 3 bases, the J end lost 5 bases, and 19 bases lay between the germline ends. Germline lookup yields CDR1 MDHEN and CDR2 SYDVKM. CDR3 length equals 16 residues. The CDR3 DNA reads as TGTGCCAGCAGTTTCACACCCCAAGCGGTAGTGGAGACCCAGTACTTC. Translating it yields CASSFTPQAVVETQYF.

The chain recombines TRBV6-1 with TRBJ1-1; 8 positions agree with TRBD1. The germline V gene has CDR1 MNHNS and CDR2 SASEGT. This CDR3 is 14 amino acids long. V trimming: 7 bases; J trimming: 1 base; junction bases outside the gene matches: 5. The CDR3 DNA is TGTGCCAGCAAAAGGACAGGGACGAACACTGAAGCTTTCTTT. Its protein product is CASKRTGTNTEAFF.

The chain links TRBV19 to TRBJ1-4; TRBD1 aligns across 11 bases. In germline, CDR1 is LNHDA, CDR2 SQIVND (reference sequence). V shed 6 bases and J 7 bases; nucleotides not matched to a gene: 7. The CDR3 sequence is 15 residues long. In nucleotides, the CDR3 is TGTGCCAGTAGGCCAGGACAGGGGGCGTCTGAAAAACTGTTTTTT. Translation: CASRPGQGASEKLFF.

This chain joins TRBV6-5 and TRBJ2-7, with unresolved D. This CDR3 is 12 amino acids long. Trimming removed 6 bases at V and 4 bases at J, with 10 bases between. In germline, CDR1 is MNHEY, CDR2 SVGAGI. The CDR3 coding sequence is TGTGCCAGCAGCCCCGAGCTGTACGAGCAGTACTTC. Translated: CASSPELYEQYF.

The V call is TRBV5-5, the J call TRBJ1-1; D unresolved. CDR1 and CDR2 (germline): SGHKS, YYEKEE (reference sequence). The V gene lost 4 bases and the J gene lost 8 bases, with 18 bases spanning the gap. The CDR3 is made up of 14 amino acids. Here the CDR3 DNA reads TGTGCCAGCAGCGTACTGAGGCAGTTGACGGAAGCTTTCTTT. Its translation: CASSVLRQLTEAFF.

The rearrangement links TRBV2 to TRBJ2-7, with D maybe TRBD1 (6 bases). Between the trimmed V and J ends, which lost 6 bases and 9 bases, there was a span of 21 bases. The CDR3 is made up of 14 amino acids. Germline CDR1 is SNHLY and CDR2 is FYNNEI. DNA for the CDR3: TGTGCCAGCAGCTTGGGACAAGCCGCCGACGGGCAGTACTTC. It yields the protein CASSLGQAADGQYF.

The chain couples TRBV5-4 to TRBJ1-6; 9 nucleotides agree with TRBD1. Germline V gene data show CDR1 as SGHNT and CDR2 as YYREEE (reference sequence). The CDR3 contains 14 residues. With 4 bases clipped from V and 9 bases from J, the junction kept 5 bases outside the gene matches. CDR3 nucleotide sequence: TGTGCCAGCAGCAGGACAGGGGAGGGTTCACCCCTCCACTTT. It yields the protein CASSRTGEGSPLHF.

Concerning this clone itself: Sequence at one end of the junction differs from germline and may be a read error. The chain combines TRBV7-9 with TRBJ2-4; 13 nucleotides match TRBD2. This CDR3 is 16 amino acids long. The germline V gene has CDR1 SEHNR and CDR2 FQNEAQ (reference sequence). Here the CDR3 reads CSSSFFRTSGRNIQYF. The CDR3 DNA is TGTTCCAGCAGCTTTTTCCGGACTAGCGGGAGAAACATTCAGTACTTC.

A word on this clone: One junction end disagrees with the germline gene, perhaps due to a read error. The chain employs TRBV7-9 and TRBJ2-5; D gene uncertain. This CDR3 is built from 12 residues. Germline CDR1 and CDR2: SEHNR and FQNEAQ (reference sequence). The CDR3: CSSSLQAETQYF. The CDR3, as DNA: TGTTCCAGCAGCTTACAAGCAGAGACCCAGTACTTC.

The chain is built from TRBV30 and TRBJ2-7, with D perhaps TRBD1 (6 bases). Deletions cut 6 bases from V and 0 bases from J, with 18 bases between. Germline V gene lookup returns CDR1 GTSNPN and CDR2 SVGIG (reference sequence). The CDR3 runs 15 residues. The CDR3 bases are TGTGCCTGTAGCCGACGGGACATTGGCTCCTACGAGCAGTACTTC. Protein sequence: CACSRRDIGSYEQYF.

The rearrangement uses TRBV20-1 and TRBJ2-3; D uncertain. V was clipped by 5 bases and J by 2 bases, with 5 bases between them. Per the germline V gene, CDR1 is DFQATT and CDR2 is SNEGSKA (reference sequence). The CDR3 loop spans 11 amino acids. The CDR3: CSAPLTDTQYF. The CDR3 nucleotides read TGCAGTGCTCCCCTCACAGATACGCAGTATTTT.